This T cell receptor (beta chain) originates from a study of T cells in Graves' hyperthyroidism and ophthalmopathy. Study-wide findings and caveats: Blood samples included most of the expanded thyroid clonotypes exceeding 0.001.

Trimming cost V 2 bases and J 5 bases, with 12 bases left between them. This CDR3 spans 15 amino acids. The germline V gene has CDR1 SGHTA and CDR2 FQGNSA. Ophthalmopathy in the patients scored at least 3 on Clinical Activity Score and at least 4 on NOSPECS grade, lasting under 3 months. Investigators excluded patients with uncontrolled infection, other autoimmune disease, pregnancy or lactation. PBMCs were obtained from over 8.5 ml fresh peripheral blood. Notes on this clonotype: The target antigen is unknown.

TCR beta CDR3 regions were amplified from RNA. First-round RT-PCR with HTBI primers amplified the TCR CDR3 region. TCRdb re-called the multiplex PCR reads with MiXCR, one entry per CDR3 protein. The sample lists hundreds of thousands of distinct CDR3 sequences; about a sixth were seen once. The V call is TRBV7-2, the J call TRBJ1-4; D perhaps matches TRBD1 (5 bases). The sequencing sample was made of blood. The receptor comes from a woman in her 40s with Graves' ophthalmopathy. The CDR3 reads CASSLRVGENEKLFF. CDR3 in DNA: TGTGCCAGCAGCTTACGTGTAGGGGAAAATGAAAAACTGTTTTTT.